Reported below is one TCR beta chain. Antigen unknown. The germline CDR1 and CDR2 sequences are SGHRS and YFSETQ. The CDR3 length is 14 residues. V was clipped by 2 bases and J by 2 bases, with 9 bases between them. This entry is derived from a study of cytomegalovirus exposure and HLA in healthy donors. Study results and limitations: Indistinguishable V segments such as TRBV6-2 and TRBV6-3 were excluded.

Primers for the PCR totalled 60 Vbeta and 13 Jbeta. Sequenced by immunoSEQ multiplex PCR; TCRdb stores in-frame clones only, minus some. Altogether 130,000 to 150,000 clones are present, roughly 80% being singletons, with the ten largest covering under 6%. The material sequenced was PBMCs. This sequence originates from a man aged 35-49 years in good health and CMV-seronegative. The genes are TRBV5-1 and TRBJ2-3, with a weak D call TRBD1 (6 bases). The chain's CDR3 is CASSFQGTTDTQYF. In DNA form, the CDR3 reads TGCGCCAGCAGCTTTCAGGGGACCACAGATACGCAGTATTTT.